This record looks at one T cell receptor beta chain sequence and its context. The CDR3 is made up of 16 amino acids. V was clipped by 4 bases and J by 0 bases; unmatched bases: 9. Germline lookup yields CDR1 LGHNA and CDR2 YNFKEQ. Clones were sequenced by immunoSEQ multiplex PCR, and TCRdb holds only the in-frame ones, with some missing. The table lists some 13,000 clones, about 81% of them singletons. This entry belongs to a study of PD-1 blockade in classical Hodgkin lymphoma. In the study overall: It was nivolumab at 3 mg/kg, given intravenously every 2 weeks, that patients received.

Exposure to brentuximab vedotin varied, and each patient had relapsed following autologous stem cell transplantation. Sequencing used peripheral blood mononuclear cells (PBMCs), obtained at baseline. The origin of this receptor is a human donor with classical Hodgkin lymphoma. The chain couples TRBV4-2 to TRBJ2-7; 7 bases map to TRBD1. The CDR3 region has the DNA TGTGCCAGCAGCCCCTTAGGACAGGCGAGCTCCTACGAGCAGTACTTC. Its protein is CASSPLGQASSYEQYF.